This TCR beta chain was recorded in a study of cytomegalovirus exposure and HLA in healthy donors. The data were produced by immunoSEQ multiplex PCR, yet TCRdb's version contains in-frame clones alone and is incomplete. The repertoire holds 97,000 or so clones, with about 94% as singletons. Germline-derived CDR1 and CDR2 are MGHRA and YSYEKL. V lost 2 bases, J lost 3 bases, and 13 bases lay in between. This CDR3 spans 15 amino acids. This TCR was sampled from a young woman in good health and CMV-seronegative. The chain links TRBV4-1 to TRBJ1-2; D gene unclear. Material for sequencing was PBMCs. CDR3 loop: CASSQQSTEYYGYTF. CDR3 nucleotide sequence: TGCGCCAGCAGCCAACAAAGCACCGAGTACTATGGCTACACCTTC.